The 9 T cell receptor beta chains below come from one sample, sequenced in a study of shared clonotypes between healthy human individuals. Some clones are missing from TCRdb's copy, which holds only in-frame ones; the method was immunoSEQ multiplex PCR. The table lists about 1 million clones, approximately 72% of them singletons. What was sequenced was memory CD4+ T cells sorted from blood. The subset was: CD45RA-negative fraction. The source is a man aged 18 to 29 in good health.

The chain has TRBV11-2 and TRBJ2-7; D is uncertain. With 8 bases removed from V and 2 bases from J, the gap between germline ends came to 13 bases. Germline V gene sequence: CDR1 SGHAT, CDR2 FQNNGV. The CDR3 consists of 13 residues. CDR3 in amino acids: CASGVGGPYEQYF. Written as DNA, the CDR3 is TGTGCCAGCGGCGTGGGCGGACCCTACGAGCAGTACTTC.

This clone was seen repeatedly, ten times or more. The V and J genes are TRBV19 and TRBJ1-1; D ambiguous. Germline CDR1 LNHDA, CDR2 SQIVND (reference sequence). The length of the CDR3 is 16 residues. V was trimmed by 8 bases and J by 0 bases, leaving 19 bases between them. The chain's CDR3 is CASSRPENSMNTEAFF. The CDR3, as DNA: TGTGCCAGTTCTAGGCCGGAAAACTCTATGAACACTGAAGCTTTCTTT.

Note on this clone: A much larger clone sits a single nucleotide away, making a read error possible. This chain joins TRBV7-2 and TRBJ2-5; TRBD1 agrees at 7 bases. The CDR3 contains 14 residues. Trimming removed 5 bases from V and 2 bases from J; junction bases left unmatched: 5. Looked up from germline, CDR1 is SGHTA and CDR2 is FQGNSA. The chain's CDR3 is CASSPGTVQETQYF. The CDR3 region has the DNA TGTGCCAGCAGCCCCGGGACAGTACAAGAGACCCAGTACTTC. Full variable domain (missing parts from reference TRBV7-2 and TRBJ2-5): GAGVSQSPSNKVTEKGKDVELRCDPISGHTALYWYRQSLGQGLEFLIYFQGNSAPDKSGLPSDRFSAERTGGSVSTLTIQRTQQEDSAVYLCASSPGTVQETQYFGPGTRLLVL.

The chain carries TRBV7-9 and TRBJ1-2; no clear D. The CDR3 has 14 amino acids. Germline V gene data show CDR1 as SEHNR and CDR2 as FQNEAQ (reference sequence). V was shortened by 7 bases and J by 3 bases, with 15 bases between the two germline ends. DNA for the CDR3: TGTGCCAGCACCCAATCCACGGGTCACTATGGCTACACCTTC. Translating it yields CASTQSTGHYGYTF.

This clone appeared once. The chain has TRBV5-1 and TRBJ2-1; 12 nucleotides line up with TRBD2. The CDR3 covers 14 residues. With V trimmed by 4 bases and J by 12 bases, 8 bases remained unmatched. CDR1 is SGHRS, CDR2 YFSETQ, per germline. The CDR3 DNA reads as TGCGCCAGCAGCGTGGGACTAGCGGGTGAAGGGCAGTTCTTC. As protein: CASSVGLAGEGQFF.

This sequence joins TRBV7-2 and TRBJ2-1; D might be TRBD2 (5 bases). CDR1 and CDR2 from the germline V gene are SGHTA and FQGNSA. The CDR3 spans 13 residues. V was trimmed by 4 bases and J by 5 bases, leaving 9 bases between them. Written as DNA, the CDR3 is TGTGCCAGCAGCTACGGACTGAACAATGAGCAGTTCTTC. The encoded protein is CASSYGLNNEQFF.

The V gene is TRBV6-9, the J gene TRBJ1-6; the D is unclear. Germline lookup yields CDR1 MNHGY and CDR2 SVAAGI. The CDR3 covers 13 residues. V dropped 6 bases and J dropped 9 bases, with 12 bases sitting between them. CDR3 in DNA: TGTGCCAGCAGCCCCTCCGAGGGTTCACCCCTCCACTTT. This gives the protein CASSPSEGSPLHF.

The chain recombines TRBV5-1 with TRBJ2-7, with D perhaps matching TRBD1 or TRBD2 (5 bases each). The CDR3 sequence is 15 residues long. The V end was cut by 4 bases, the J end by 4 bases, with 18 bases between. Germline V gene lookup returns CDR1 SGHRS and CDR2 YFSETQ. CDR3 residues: CASSPLGVGVYEQYF. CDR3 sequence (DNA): TGCGCCAGCAGCCCCTTGGGGGTGGGGGTGTACGAGCAGTACTTC.

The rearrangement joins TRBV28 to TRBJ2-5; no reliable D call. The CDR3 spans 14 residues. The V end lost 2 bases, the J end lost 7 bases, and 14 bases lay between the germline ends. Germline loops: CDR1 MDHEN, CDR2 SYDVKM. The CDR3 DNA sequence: TGTGCCAGCAGTTTAGAGGCAGCCCAAAGGACCCAGTACTTC. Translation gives CASSLEAAQRTQYF.